The clone carrying this T cell receptor beta chain is termed large (0.1 to 1%). The method was immunoSEQ multiplex PCR; TCRdb's version includes in-frame clones alone and lacks a portion of them. The sample records a few thousand clones, 77% being singletons. These data belong to a study of immune evolution from preneoplasia to lung adenocarcinoma. CDR1 and CDR2 (germline): SGHVS, FQNEAQ. V lost 5 bases, J lost 7 bases, and 14 bases lay in between. CDR3 length: 14 amino acids. Between the mid-2010s and the late 2010s, patients underwent resection in Japan or China. Histologic diagnosis was independently verified by two lung pathologists.

The receptor was derived from a person aged 60-80 years with lung adenocarcinoma. Specimen: FFPE adjacent normal lung tissue. This chain joins TRBV7-8 and TRBJ1-4, with D possibly TRBD1 on 5 matching bases. The DNA of the CDR3 is TGTGCCAGCAGCCTCCAGAGCCAGGGTGAAAAACTGTTTTTT. Amino acid sequence: CASSLQSQGEKLFF.